This T cell receptor beta chain was retrieved from a study of T cell responses to AZD1222 COVID-19 vaccine. Whole-study results and caveats: All repertoire sampling was performed exclusively after the peak T cell response. Unmutated regions of variants are reportedly targeted by nearly half of spike-specific TCRs. Spike-specific TCR breadth and depth grew following two AZD1222 doses.

To note about this clone: The antigen is not known.

The V gene lost 4 bases and the J gene lost 4 bases, with 5 bases spanning the gap. The V gene's germline CDR1 is SEHNR and CDR2 FQNEAQ (reference sequence). This CDR3 is 11 amino acids long. The table came from immunoSEQ multiplex PCR; TCRdb's copy has only in-frame clones and leaves some out. The top ten clones hold about 3.2% of a sample with about 160,000 clones, roughly 90% of them seen once. Here the sequenced sample was peripheral blood, taken 28 days after the second AZD1222 dose. This chain joins TRBV7-9 and TRBJ2-7; D uncertain. The sequence derives from an adult who received the AZD1222 COVID-19 vaccine. CDR3: CASSSYYEQYF. As DNA, the CDR3 is TGTGCCAGCAGCTCCTATTACGAGCAGTACTTC.